The rows below give T cell receptor beta chains drawn from one sample of a study of T-cell memory formation after mild COVID-19. TCRdb re-analysed the 5' RACE reads in MiXCR, keeping a single row per CDR3 protein. This sample has under 700,000 distinct CDR3 sequences, with about a fifth found just once. Input material: PBMCs or a T cell subset sorted from them (not recorded which). Every receptor here comes from an adult woman who had mild COVID-19 (a few samples of this study predate the infection). Cell type and time point are not known. Each CDR3 is given with its conserved first and last residue. The order of the fields is D gene, V gene, J gene, clone size, CDR3 protein, CDR3 DNA. A D gene is named only where the DNA matches it firmly. Clone size is shown for a subset of rows, as once, few, many or a class of expanded clone.

>NA|TRBV4-1|TRBJ1-1|few
CASSQGQLNSEAFF
TGCGCCAGCAGCCAAGGACAGCTGAACTCTGAAGCTTTCTTT
>NA|TRBV14|TRBJ1-6|few
CASSQGLNSPLHF
TGTGCCAGCAGCCAAGGGCTGAACTCACCCCTCCACTTT
>NA|TRBV11-2|TRBJ2-1|few
CASSSYSARRGNYNEQFF
TGTGCCAGCAGCTCATACAGCGCCAGGCGGGGCAACTACAATGAGCAGTTCTTC
>TRBD2|TRBV7-2|TRBJ2-1|few
CASSPGGTSGHYNEQFF
TGTGCCAGCAGCCCGGGGGGTACTAGCGGGCACTACAATGAGCAGTTCTTC
>NA|TRBV5-6|TRBJ1-5|few
CASSFINQPQHF
TGTGCCAGCAGCTTCATCAATCAGCCCCAGCATTTT
>NA|TRBV6-5|TRBJ2-4|few
CASSYSTPGPKNIQYF
TGTGCCAGCAGTTACTCGACTCCAGGGCCCAAAAACATTCAGTACTTC
>NA|TRBV12-3/TRBV12-4|TRBJ2-1|many
CASSLGSGDEQFF
TGTGCCAGCAGTTTGGGTTCAGGGGATGAGCAGTTCTTC
>NA|TRBV11-3|TRBJ2-3|NA
CASTRGGSSDTQYF
TGTGCCAGCACCCGAGGGGGGAGCTCAGATACGCAGTATTTT
>NA|TRBV5-5|TRBJ2-2|NA
CASSWDSRRVTGELFF
TGTGCCAGCAGCTGGGACTCCAGGCGCGTCACCGGGGAGCTGTTTTTT
>NA|TRBV5-1|TRBJ2-1|NA
CASSPTSGTNNNEQFF
TGCGCCAGCAGCCCAACCTCCGGGACAAACAACAATGAGCAGTTCTTC
>TRBD1|TRBV12-3/TRBV12-4|TRBJ1-1|NA
CASSLRQGGNTEAFF
TGTGCCAGCAGTTTACGGCAGGGGGGGAACACTGAAGCTTTCTTT
>TRBD2|TRBV12-3/TRBV12-4|TRBJ2-5|NA
CASSLARLAGGLRETQYF
TGTGCCAGCAGTTTAGCCCGACTAGCGGGGGGCCTCAGGGAGACCCAGTACTTC
>NA|TRBV3-1|TRBJ2-7|NA
CASSPAQSAYEQYF
TGTGCCAGCAGTCCCGCCCAATCCGCCTACGAGCAGTACTTC
>NA|TRBV29-1|TRBJ1-2|many
CSVEEARAYGYTF
TGCAGCGTTGAAGAAGCCAGGGCCTATGGCTACACCTTC
>NA|TRBV3-1|TRBJ1-4|NA
CASSQRGSLFF
TGTGCCAGCAGCCAACGGGGTTCTCTGTTTTTT
>NA|TRBV21-1|TRBJ2-3|few
CASSKRPGTSGTDTQYF
TGTGCCAGCAGCAAACGGCCGGGGACTAGCGGCACAGATACGCAGTATTTT
>TRBD1|TRBV7-3|TRBJ2-3|many
CASSWTGTVGTDTQYF
TGTGCCAGCAGCTGGACCGGGACAGTAGGGACCGATACGCAGTATTTT
>TRBD2|TRBV5-6|TRBJ2-4|many
CASSPGLENIQYF
TGTGCCAGCAGCCCGGGACTAGAAAACATTCAGTACTTC
>NA|TRBV24-1|TRBJ2-5|few
CATRDAPAETQYF
TGTGCCACACGGGACGCCCCCGCCGAGACCCAGTACTTC
>NA|TRBV9|TRBJ2-7|NA
CASSSMGEQYF
TGTGCCAGCAGCTCTATGGGGGAGCAGTACTTC
>TRBD2|TRBV7-2|TRBJ2-7|few
CASSLSLAGGSSYEQYF
TGTGCCAGCAGCTTAAGCCTAGCGGGAGGAAGTTCCTACGAGCAGTACTTC
>TRBD1|TRBV3-1|TRBJ1-1|many
CASSDRGGTEAFF
TGTGCCAGCAGCGACAGGGGGGGCACTGAAGCTTTCTTT
>TRBD1|TRBV2|TRBJ2-5|few
CASRDRGGYAETQYF
TGTGCCAGCAGAGATCGAGGGGGCTATGCGGAGACCCAGTACTTC
>TRBD1|TRBV6-1|TRBJ1-2|NA
CASSEGTGGKRGYTF
TGTGCCAGCAGTGAAGGGACAGGGGGAAAACGGGGCTACACCTTC
>TRBD1|TRBV5-1|TRBJ1-1|NA
CASSSRTGASGTEAFF
TGCGCCAGCAGCTCCCGGACAGGGGCGTCGGGCACTGAAGCTTTCTTT
>TRBD1|TRBV2|TRBJ2-5|NA
CASSVSGQGGSETQYF
TGTGCCAGCAGCGTCTCGGGACAGGGCGGGTCAGAGACCCAGTACTTC
>NA|TRBV4-1|TRBJ1-1|NA
CASSQWTALNTEAFF
TGCGCCAGCAGCCAGTGGACAGCGTTGAACACTGAAGCTTTCTTT
>NA|TRBV25-1|TRBJ2-2|NA
CASSLPGQGYSNTGELFF
TGTGCCAGCTCGCTTCCGGGACAAGGATACTCGAACACCGGGGAGCTGTTTTTT
>NA|TRBV20-1|TRBJ1-1|many
CSARDGGRDTEAFF
TGCAGTGCTAGAGATGGGGGCCGCGACACTGAAGCTTTCTTT
>NA|TRBV7-3|TRBJ1-1|NA
CASSFRGSGTEAFF
TGTGCCAGCAGCTTTCGGGGATCGGGGACTGAAGCTTTCTTT
>TRBD2|TRBV5-1|TRBJ2-2|few
CASSPPGRAANTGELFF
TGCGCCAGCAGCCCCCCTGGGAGGGCCGCGAACACCGGGGAGCTGTTTTTT
>NA|TRBV7-8|TRBJ1-2|many
CASSLGLYGYTF
TGTGCCAGCAGCTTGGGGCTCTATGGCTACACCTTC
>NA|TRBV6-2/TRBV6-3|TRBJ2-5|NA
CASSWTETQYF
TGTGCCAGCAGTTGGACGGAGACCCAGTACTTC
>NA|TRBV5-1|TRBJ2-7|NA
CASSLVGHRQYEQYF
TGCGCCAGCAGCTTGGTGGGACACCGCCAGTACGAGCAGTACTTC
>TRBD2|TRBV20-1|TRBJ2-7|few
CSASPQGGSVYEQYF
TGCAGTGCCAGTCCCCAGGGCGGGAGTGTTTACGAGCAGTACTTC
>TRBD2|TRBV4-1|TRBJ2-1|few
CASSRIAGGAKQFF
TGCGCCAGCAGCCGAATAGCGGGGGGAGCCAAGCAGTTCTTC
>TRBD1|TRBV6-5|TRBJ2-2|few
CASRTRGLNTGELFF
TGTGCCAGCAGGACAAGGGGGCTGAACACCGGGGAGCTGTTTTTT
>NA|TRBV4-1|TRBJ1-3|many
CASSQEGSGNTIYF
TGCGCCAGCAGCCAAGAAGGGAGTGGAAACACCATATATTTT
>NA|TRBV7-2|TRBJ2-5|NA
CASSLDPGFRETQYF
TGTGCCAGCAGCTTAGACCCAGGGTTTCGAGAGACCCAGTACTTC
>TRBD1|TRBV7-9|TRBJ1-1|NA
CASSYLQGVNTEAFF
TGTGCCAGCAGCTACTTACAGGGGGTGAACACTGAAGCTTTCTTT
>NA|TRBV18|TRBJ1-2|NA
CASSPARRQGYGYTF
TGTGCCAGCTCACCCGCCCGGAGGCAGGGGTATGGCTACACCTTC
>NA|TRBV7-2|TRBJ1-2|NA
CASTDMALVLGYTF
TGTGCCAGCACCGACATGGCGTTGGTGTTAGGCTACACCTTC
>TRBD1|TRBV29-1|TRBJ1-1|NA
CSVEHAVQGASHTEAFF
TGCAGCGTTGAACATGCAGTCCAGGGGGCCTCACACACTGAAGCTTTCTTT
>NA|TRBV4-1|TRBJ1-5|NA
CASSQDWADQPQHF
TGCGCCAGCAGCCAAGATTGGGCAGATCAGCCCCAGCATTTT
>NA|TRBV6-2/TRBV6-3|TRBJ1-2|few
CASTFGGRPMYGYTF
TGTGCCAGCACCTTCGGGGGACGCCCCATGTATGGCTACACCTTC
>TRBD1|TRBV6-4|TRBJ2-7|NA
CASSDWDRVFHEQYF
TGTGCCAGCAGTGACTGGGACAGGGTTTTCCACGAGCAGTACTTC
>NA|TRBV5-1|TRBJ2-3|NA
CDSTDTGNTQYF
TGCGACAGCACGGACACCGGGAATACGCAGTATTTT
>NA|TRBV12-3/TRBV12-4|TRBJ1-4|NA
CASSPTRFLGKLFF
TGTGCCAGCAGTCCCACAAGGTTTCTAGGAAAACTGTTTTTT
>NA|TRBV20-1|TRBJ1-2|NA
CSAKRAGTDLFVRGYTF
TGCAGTGCTAAAAGGGCCGGGACCGACCTATTCGTCCGTGGCTACACCTTC
>TRBD2|TRBV23-1|TRBJ2-7|once
CASSQVSGRGEQYF
TGCGCCAGCAGTCAAGTTAGCGGGAGAGGCGAGCAGTACTTC
>NA|TRBV20-1|TRBJ2-3|NA
CSARGTIYTDTQYF
TGCAGTGCTAGGGGAACTATTTACACAGATACGCAGTATTTT
>TRBD2|TRBV6-6|TRBJ2-1|NA
CASSYETSGGDNEQFF
TGTGCCAGCAGTTACGAGACTAGCGGGGGGGACAATGAGCAGTTCTTC
>TRBD1|TRBV6-6|TRBJ2-3|NA
CASSPKAGTGLADTQYF
TGTGCCAGCAGTCCAAAGGCCGGGACAGGGTTGGCAGATACGCAGTATTTT
>TRBD1|TRBV29-1|TRBJ2-5|few
CSVMPGGWLETQYF
TGCAGCGTTATGCCAGGGGGCTGGTTAGAGACCCAGTACTTC
>TRBD1|TRBV7-8|TRBJ2-7|NA
CASSLGSGQGYEQYF
TGTGCCAGCAGCTTAGGATCCGGACAGGGCTACGAGCAGTACTTC
>NA|TRBV4-3|TRBJ1-2|few
CASSQDQERQLNYGYTF
TGCGCCAGCAGCCAAGATCAGGAGAGACAACTAAACTATGGCTACACCTTC
>NA|TRBV20-1|TRBJ1-2|many
CSASGTDYGYTF
TGCAGTGCTAGTGGGACCGACTATGGCTACACCTTC
>NA|TRBV11-3|TRBJ2-5|NA
CASSGVGLFQETQYF
TGTGCCAGCAGCGGAGTCGGTCTGTTTCAAGAGACCCAGTACTTC
>TRBD2|TRBV7-6|TRBJ2-1|few
CASSFGGGAQEEQFF
TGTGCCAGCAGCTTTGGCGGGGGGGCCCAAGAGGAGCAGTTCTTC